This T cell receptor beta chain was observed in a study of somatic mutations in cytotoxic T cells in rheumatoid arthritis. V lost 5 bases, J lost 5 bases, and 8 bases stayed unmatched. The CDR3 is 17 residues long. CDR1 and CDR2 (germline): MGHRA, YSYEKL. Using immunoSEQ multiplex PCR, the repertoire was profiled, and TCRdb retains in-frame clones only, with some absent. Here the sample spans 15,000 to 20,000 clones, 85% being singletons. This clone was picked up one time. V and J are TRBV4-1 and TRBJ2-5; 16 nucleotides align to TRBD2. The sample taken for sequencing was CD8+ T cells sorted from blood. The clonotype was recovered from a middle-aged woman with rheumatoid arthritis. The CDR3 DNA reads as TGCGCCAGCAGCTCCGGGACTAGCGGGAGGGCGATCGAGACCCAGTACTTC. It encodes CASSSGTSGRAIETQYF.